The rows below give T cell receptor beta chains drawn from one sample of a study of STAT5B mutations in CD4+ large granular lymphocyte leukemia. Only in-frame clones appear in the TCRdb table, and some are missing; sequencing was by immunoSEQ multiplex PCR. The table lists under 40,000 clones, approximately 81% of them singletons. The sample taken for sequencing was CD4+ T cells from blood buffy coats. These receptors were collected from a human donor in good health. Each CDR3 is given with its conserved first and last residue. D genes are given only for firm matches. A clone size is listed for some rows: how often the clone was seen (once, few, many), or a class if it is expanded.

v_gene	abundance	j_gene	d_gene	CDR3nt	CDR3aa
TRBV19	.	TRBJ1-3	.	TGTGCCAGTAGTATTTCGACTTTCTCTGGAAACACCATATATTTT	CASSISTFSGNTIYF
TRBV5-1	once	TRBJ1-6	.	TGCGCCAGCAGCCGGCCGGGACCGAGCTCCTATAATTCACCCCTCCACTTT	CASSRPGPSSYNSPLHF
TRBV12-5	.	TRBJ2-1	.	TGTGCTAGTGGTTTAGGGGGACCAGTTATGAATGAGCAGTTCTTC	CASGLGGPVMNEQFF
TRBV28	.	TRBJ1-2	.	TGTGCCAGCACCTACCCGGCCGCCTCTGGCTACACCTTC	CASTYPAASGYTF
TRBV6-1	.	TRBJ2-1	.	TGTGCCAGCAGTGCCCCTGGGGGGCTCACAGACCTACCCAATGAGCAGTTCTTC	CASSAPGGLTDLPNEQFF
TRBV30	.	TRBJ2-3	.	TGTGCCTGGAGTGAGCGTCCGGGAGATACGCAGTATTTT	CAWSERPGDTQYF
TRBV2	.	TRBJ2-7	TRBD2	TGTGCCAGCGGGGGAGTGGGGGGACTAGGGTACGAGCAGTACTTC	CASGGVGGLGYEQYF
TRBV7-9	.	TRBJ2-7	TRBD1	TGTGCCAGCAGCTTACCCTCGGGACAGGGAAGGTACGAGCAGTACTTC	CASSLPSGQGRYEQYF
TRBV6-5	.	TRBJ2-5	.	TGTGCCAGCACCCTCCCGGGGCAAGAGACCCAGTACTTC	CASTLPGQETQYF
TRBV9	.	TRBJ1-2	.	TGTGCCAGCAGCGTAGTTGGGGATGACTACACCTTC	CASSVVGDDYTF
TRBV9	.	TRBJ1-2	.	TGTGCCAGCAGCGTAGGGCCTTCTAGTTCCAACTATGGCTACACCTTC	CASSVGPSSSNYGYTF
TRBV5-6	.	TRBJ2-3	.	TGTGCCAGCAGCTTAGGTAGCGAAGGTACGCAGTATTTT	CASSLGSEGTQYF
TRBV7-9	.	TRBJ2-7	TRBD1	TGTGCCAGCAGCCCGCGCACGGACAGGGTTACCTACGAGCAGTACTTC	CASSPRTDRVTYEQYF
TRBV16	.	TRBJ2-3	TRBD2	TGTGCCAGCAGCTCAAAAGCGGGAGGGACAGATACGCAGTATTTT	CASSSKAGGTDTQYF
TRBV18	.	TRBJ2-7	.	TGTGCCAGCTCACCGGTAGCTAGCCCGGTGTCCTACGAGCAGTACTTC	CASSPVASPVSYEQYF
TRBV13	few	TRBJ1-6	TRBD1	TGTGCCAGCAGCTTAGCGGGAGGGGGCTATACTTCACCCCTCCACTTT	CASSLAGGGYTSPLHF
TRBV6-5	.	TRBJ2-5	TRBD1	TGTGCCAGCAGTCTGACAGGGCCGGAGACCCAGTACTTC	CASSLTGPETQYF
TRBV6-5	.	TRBJ1-2	TRBD1	TGTGCCAGCAGCCGTGACAGGGTTGGCTACACCTTC	CASSRDRVGYTF
TRBV4-1	.	TRBJ1-2	.	TGCGCCAGCAGCCAAGATGTGGGACCAAGGGTCTATGGCTACACCTTC	CASSQDVGPRVYGYTF
TRBV15	once	TRBJ1-3	.	TGTGCCACCAGCAGAGATATCCGGGACTCTGGAAACACCATATATTTT	CATSRDIRDSGNTIYF
TRBV28	.	TRBJ1-2	.	TGTGCCAGCAGTCCCCCTGCAGGGTTGGCTAACTATGGCTACACCTTC	CASSPPAGLANYGYTF
TRBV4-1	.	TRBJ2-7	.	TGCGCCAGCAGCCAAGGGGCCCTTTTGTCAGATAGGTACGAGCAGTACTTC	CASSQGALLSDRYEQYF
TRBV25-1	.	TRBJ1-2	.	TGTGCCAGCAGTCCAGGGGTGAACTATGGCTACACCTTC	CASSPGVNYGYTF
TRBV18	.	TRBJ2-3	.	TGTGCCAGCTCACCTCAGGAGCAAGATACGCAGTATTTT	CASSPQEQDTQYF
TRBV6-6	.	TRBJ2-1	.	TGTGCCAGCAGTTACCAGGGCTACCCCTACTACAATGAGCAGTTCTTC	CASSYQGYPYYNEQFF
TRBV18	.	TRBJ1-3	TRBD1	TGTGCCAGCTCACCAGGACAGGGCAGAAACACCATATATTTT	CASSPGQGRNTIYF
TRBV7-6	.	TRBJ2-1	TRBD2	TGTGCCAGCAGCGCCCCACTAGCGGGAGGAAGGAATGAGCAGTTCTTC	CASSAPLAGGRNEQFF
TRBV5-4	few	TRBJ2-2	TRBD1	TGTGCCAGCAGCCCCTGGGCCCTTGGCAGGGGGCAGGCCGGGGAGCTGTTTTTT	CASSPWALGRGQAGELFF
TRBV11-2	.	TRBJ2-7	.	TGTGCCAGCAGCTTGCACCCCCGTTCTCTTAAGGACTTTGCCTACGAGCAGTACTTC	CASSLHPRSLKDFAYEQYF
TRBV2	.	TRBJ1-4	TRBD1	TGTGCCAGCACAACCCGGGACAGGGGACGACCAACTAATGAAAAACTGTTTTTT	CASTTRDRGRPTNEKLFF
TRBV6-5	few	TRBJ2-7	TRBD1	TGTGCCAGCAGTACTCCGGGACAGGGGTTCTACGAGCAGTACTTC	CASSTPGQGFYEQYF
TRBV29-1	.	TRBJ2-5	TRBD2	TGCAGCGTTGACCCGGGAGGAATGGGAGAGACCCAGTACTTC	CSVDPGGMGETQYF
TRBV6-1	.	TRBJ2-3	.	TGTGCCAGCAGTGAAGGGCATATCCGTACAGATACGCAGTATTTT	CASSEGHIRTDTQYF
TRBV7-2	.	TRBJ2-5	.	TGTGCCAGCAGCTCCCCCCCTGGAGAGACCCAGTACTTC	CASSSPPGETQYF
TRBV2	.	TRBJ2-1	.	TGTGCCAGCGGTCCCGTCGGGGGGCCTGAGCAGTTCTTC	CASGPVGGPEQFF
TRBV9	.	TRBJ2-3	.	TGTGCCAGCAGCGTAGGAACAGGGGATACGCAGTATTTT	CASSVGTGDTQYF
TRBV5-6	.	TRBJ1-5	TRBD1	TGTGCCAGCAGCATCGGACAGGGGGCTACTCAGCCCCAGCATTTT	CASSIGQGATQPQHF
TRBV18	.	TRBJ1-6	.	TGTGCCAGCTCACCGCAGGGAGGCAATTCACCCCTCCACTTT	CASSPQGGNSPLHF
TRBV9	few	TRBJ1-1	.	TGTGCCAGCAGCTTCACAGCGACGAGCACTGAAGCTTTCTTT	CASSFTATSTEAFF
TRBV5-4	.	TRBJ2-6	.	TGTGCCAGCAGCTTGGACGGCATATCACCTACCCCGGCTGGGGCCAACGTCCTGACTTTC	CASSLDGISPTPAGANVLTF
TRBV5-6	.	TRBJ2-3	TRBD2	TGTGCCAGCAGCTTGGGGGGACTAGGAACAGATACGCAGTATTTT	CASSLGGLGTDTQYF
TRBV9	.	TRBJ2-3	.	TGTGCCAGCAGCGTAGCGGGGCAACAGGATAATACGCAGTATTTT	CASSVAGQQDNTQYF
TRBV19	.	TRBJ2-3	TRBD2	TGTGCCAGTAGTATCAGCAGCGGGGGGGCCGATACGCAGTATTTT	CASSISSGGADTQYF
TRBV7-2	.	TRBJ2-2	.	TGTGCCAGCAGCTTAGCGGGGTTGAACACCGGGGAGCTGTTTTTT	CASSLAGLNTGELFF
TRBV30	few	TRBJ1-4	.	TGTGCCTGGATCTTGGACTCAAAGGATGAAAAACTGTTTTTT	CAWILDSKDEKLFF
TRBV27	.	TRBJ2-7	.	TGTGCCAGCAGTTCCCAACAGGGCCTGTCACTTTTGGAGCAGTACTTC	CASSSQQGLSLLEQYF
TRBV18	.	TRBJ2-5	.	TGTGCCAGCTCCCCCGGGGGGCCTGAGACCCAGTACTTC	CASSPGGPETQYF
TRBV10-3	.	TRBJ1-1	.	TGTGCCATCAGTGACACCCTTTCCCCTCCCGAAGCTTTCTTT	CAISDTLSPPEAFF
TRBV28	.	TRBJ2-7	.	TGTGCCAGCAGCTCCGGGACACTGATCTACGAGCAGTACTTC	CASSSGTLIYEQYF
TRBV5-1	.	TRBJ2-7	TRBD1	TGCGCCACCAGCCCAGGGACAGGGTCCAACGAGCAGTACTTC	CATSPGTGSNEQYF
TRBV18	.	TRBJ1-6	TRBD1	TGTGCCAGCTCACCATTCGGAGGGGGCGACTATAATTCACCCCTCCACTTT	CASSPFGGGDYNSPLHF
TRBV6-1	.	TRBJ2-5	TRBD2	TGTGCCAGCAGTGAGGGGACTAGCGGGAGCCAGACCCAGTACTTC	CASSEGTSGSQTQYF
TRBV18	.	TRBJ2-1	TRBD2	TGTGCCAGCTCCCCCCAAGCGGGAGATGGGTATACGTTGCAGTTCTTC	CASSPQAGDGYTLQFF
TRBV4-1	.	TRBJ2-7	TRBD2	TGCGCCAGCAGCCAAGCCCTAGGGATGGGTAGCGGGAACAAGCAGTACTTC	CASSQALGMGSGNKQYF
TRBV30	.	TRBJ1-4	.	TGTGCCTTGCCGGCCGTTGGGAATGAAAAACTGTTTTTT	CALPAVGNEKLFF
TRBV29-1	.	TRBJ2-3	TRBD2	TGCAGCGTTGCGGGGACTAGCCGGAGTGGTACGCAGTATTTT	CSVAGTSRSGTQYF